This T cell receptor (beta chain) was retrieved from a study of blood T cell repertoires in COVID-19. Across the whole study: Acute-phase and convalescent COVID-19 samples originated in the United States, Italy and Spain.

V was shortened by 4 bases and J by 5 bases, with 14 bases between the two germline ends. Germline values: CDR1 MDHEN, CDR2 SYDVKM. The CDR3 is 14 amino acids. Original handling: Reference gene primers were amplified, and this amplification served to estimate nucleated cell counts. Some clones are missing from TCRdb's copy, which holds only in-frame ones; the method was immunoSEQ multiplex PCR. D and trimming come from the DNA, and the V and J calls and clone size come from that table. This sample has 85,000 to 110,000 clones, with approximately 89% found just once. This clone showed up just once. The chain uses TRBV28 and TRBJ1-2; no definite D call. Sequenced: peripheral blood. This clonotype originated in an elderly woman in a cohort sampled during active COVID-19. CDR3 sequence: CASSSPRVGYGYTF. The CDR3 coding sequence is TGTGCCAGCAGTTCCCCCCGGGTCGGTTATGGCTACACCTTC.